Below, one T cell receptor beta chain is given with its context. The antigen remains undetermined. The data stem from a study of cytomegalovirus exposure and HLA in healthy donors. The donors comprised healthy bone marrow donors. Notes on the study in general: V- and J-gene trimming of TCR beta was linked (in a later analysis) to a missense DCLRE1C variant.

The PCR employed 60 Vbeta primers together with 13 Jbeta primers. Produced via immunoSEQ multiplex PCR; TCRdb's table is partial and in-frame only. The table shows some 130,000 clones, with roughly 70% occurring only once. The sample was PBMCs. The origin of this receptor is a human donor in good health.

The CDR3 bases are TGTGCCAGCAGCCAACTCCGGGACTTTTCTGAAGCTTTCTTT. Protein: CASSQLRDFSEAFF. This chain joins TRBV6-5 and TRBJ1-1; tentative D call: TRBD1 (5 bases). Looked up from germline, CDR1 is MNHEY and CDR2 is SVGAGI. Trimming removed 6 bases from V and 6 bases from J, with 17 bases in between. The CDR3 is made up of 14 amino acids.